This T cell receptor (beta chain) comes out of a study of blood T cell repertoires in COVID-19. Study information: Samples came from the United States, Italy and Spain, spanning acute and convalescent COVID-19. Sources were T cells, B-cell-depleted T cells, or PBMCs; the material itself was cDNA or gDNA.

As originally analysed: Estimated nucleated cell counts came from reference gene primer amplification. The method was immunoSEQ multiplex PCR; TCRdb's version includes in-frame clones alone and lacks a portion of them. D and trimming come from the DNA, and the V and J calls and clone size come from that table. The sample records about 150,000 clones, about nine tenths being singletons. Sample: peripheral blood. The clonotype was recovered from a woman in her sixties with active or convalescent COVID-19.

CDR3 DNA sequence: TGTGCCAGCAGCCAAGCCATGCAAGGACAGATCCCTGGGGCCAACGTCCTGACTTTC. It yields the protein CASSQAMQGQIPGANVLTF. The chain joins TRBV9 to TRBJ2-6, with D perhaps matching TRBD1 (6 bases). CDR3 length: 19 amino acids. Germline loops: CDR1 SGDLS, CDR2 YYNGEE. Trimming took off 4 bases at V and 2 bases at J, with 22 bases between the two ends.